A selection of T cell receptor beta chains follows, all from one sample in a study of blood T cell repertoires in COVID-19. The protocol was immunoSEQ multiplex PCR, while the TCRdb copy is restricted to in-frame clones and leaves out a portion. Of more than 85,000 clones in the sample, around 80% are singletons; the top ten hold around a quarter. The sequenced material came from peripheral blood. Receptors originate from a man aged 60 to 69 with acute or convalescent COVID-19. CDR3s leave out the opening cysteine and the closing phenylalanine or tryptophan. Fields, in order: CDR3 length, D gene, V gene, clone size, CDR3 protein. A D gene is named only where the DNA matches it firmly. Clone sizes are given selectively: once, few, many, or a class where the clone is expanded.

>13|.|TRBV10-2|.
ASSERDTRTDTQY
>15|.|TRBV7-9|.
ASSRRIGGYPGNTIY
>13|.|TRBV6-2/TRBV6-3|.
ASSYPTGSYNEQF
>15|TRBD2|TRBV11-2|.
ASRRRVASGGGDTQY
>13|.|TRBV29-1|.
SVEGNRVFDYGYT
>13|TRBD1|TRBV7-2|.
ASSRGQAPNEKLF
>12|.|TRBV28|.
ASSLAGGRSEAF
>9|.|TRBV3-1/TRBV3-2|.
ASSQAYEQY
>16|TRBD2|TRBV12-5|.
ASGSTSRLAGTTDTQY
>11|TRBD1|TRBV27|few
ASSRQGYTEAF
>13|TRBD1|TRBV24-1|.
ATSAGTGYVNGYT
>12|TRBD1|TRBV27|.
ASSKQGFREKLF
>12|TRBD1|TRBV11-1|.
ASSLTGESGELF
>18|TRBD2|TRBV7-8|.
ASSLKSSIAGAPKGGELF
>14|.|TRBV28|.
ASSFEVRRPNTEAF
>15|.|TRBV4-2|.
ASSQRWGGVNNEKLF
>11|.|TRBV18|.
ASSPGGNTEAF
>12|.|TRBV28|once
ASRRSYSNQPQH
>13|.|TRBV6-6|.
ASSYRRESAGELF
>14|TRBD1|TRBV3-1/TRBV3-2|.
ASNPRGTGPSNEQF
>12|.|TRBV18|.
ASSPPAGNTEAF
>13|TRBD1|TRBV5-1|.
ASSLGDRGLYEQF
>12|.|TRBV28|.
ASSLAVEVWLAT
>12|TRBD1|TRBV4-2|.
ASSQPGQGGEQY
>14|TRBD1|TRBV19|.
ASSGDRGRSTDTQY
>12|TRBD1|TRBV11-2|.
ASSSGQHTGELF
>15|TRBD1|TRBV5-4|once
ASTLKGGQGPTGELF
>12|.|TRBV15|.
ATSRGGANQPQH
>11|.|TRBV25-1|.
ATSHFHQETQY
>17|.|TRBV6-1|.
ASSEQDVYRPNSGNTIY
>14|TRBD2|TRBV25-1|once
ATRPRTSGGQETQY
>11|.|TRBV18|.
ASSQGLSYGYT
>16|TRBD2|TRBV12-5|.
ASGLGGTRGAYSNIQY
>13|.|TRBV2|once
ASGGGARPQETQY
>13|TRBD2|TRBV7-2|.
ASSPERGAYNEQF
>13|.|TRBV7-2|.
ASSLVPGSGSPLH
>14|TRBD1|TRBV28|.
ASSFGGTGGTYEQY
>8|.|TRBV2|.
ASSDIVYT
>14|TRBD1|TRBV10-3|.
AISDSRQGGREKLF
>12|TRBD1|TRBV2|.
ASSEQGATDTQY
>16|TRBD1|TRBV4-1|.
ASRPTGGRSATNEKLF